A selection of T cell receptor beta chains follows, all from one sample in a study of cytomegalovirus exposure and HLA in healthy donors. Assay used: immunoSEQ multiplex PCR; TCRdb lists only in-frame clones, some missing. The sample has about 140,000 clones; roughly 80% are singletons. The material sequenced was PBMCs. These receptors all stem from a female donor in good health and CMV-seronegative. The CDR3 runs from the conserved cysteine through the conserved F or W. The D gene is left open where the match is weak. Not every row has a clone size; where given, it reads once, few, many or a size class.

>TRBJ2-7|TRBD1|few|TRBV28
TGTGCCAGCAGTTTATACCAGACAGGGAGCGAGCAGTACTTC
CASSLYQTGSEQYF
>TRBJ1-1|NA|NA|TRBV29-1
TGCAGCGTTGAGTTACAGATGAACACTGAAGCTTTCTTT
CSVELQMNTEAFF
>TRBJ2-7|TRBD2|few|TRBV7-9
TGTGCCAGCAGCCAGGGACTAGCGGGACCCCGAGGGGAGCAGTACTTC
CASSQGLAGPRGEQYF
>TRBJ2-2|NA|NA|TRBV6-5
TGTGCCAGCAGTACGACAGCCACCGGGGAGCTGTTTTTT
CASSTTATGELFF
>TRBJ1-1|NA|NA|TRBV28
TGTGCCAGCAGTTCTGTTACTGAAGCTTTCTTT
CASSSVTEAFF
>TRBJ2-4|TRBD1|NA|TRBV6-6
TGTGCCAGCAGTGACGGACAGGGGTCAAACATTCAGTACTTC
CASSDGQGSNIQYF
>TRBJ2-5|TRBD1|NA|TRBV7-2
TGTGCCAGCAGCCCAGACAGGGGTGAGACCCAGTACTTC
CASSPDRGETQYF
>TRBJ2-3|NA|NA|TRBV2
TGTGCCAGTTCAGGCCGCACAGATACGCAGTATTTT
CASSGRTDTQYF
>TRBJ2-7|TRBD1|NA|TRBV6-5
TGTGCCAGCAGTTCTCGTCCCGGGACAGGCGTTTACGAGCAGTACTTC
CASSSRPGTGVYEQYF
>TRBJ2-5|TRBD2|NA|TRBV28
TGTGCCAGCAGGGATCTAGCGGCCCCCCAAGAGACCCAGTACTTC
CASRDLAAPQETQYF
>TRBJ1-4|NA|NA|TRBV15
TGTGCCACCAGCAGAGTGGGGGGGGAAAAACTGTTTTTT
CATSRVGGEKLFF
>TRBJ2-7|TRBD1|NA|TRBV11-1
TGTGCCAGCAGCCGGGACAGCTCCTACGAGCAGTACTTC
CASSRDSSYEQYF
>TRBJ2-1|TRBD2|NA|TRBV5-1
TGCGCCAGCAGCTTTGGACTAGCGGCGAGCTCCTACAATGAGCAGTTCTTC
CASSFGLAASSYNEQFF
>TRBJ2-3|TRBD1|NA|TRBV19
TGTGCCAGTAGTATCGGACAGGGGCGAGATACGCAGTATTTT
CASSIGQGRDTQYF
>TRBJ2-1|NA|few|TRBV28
TGTGCCAGCTACTCCCCAGGACTATCCAACAATGAGCAGTTCTTC
CASYSPGLSNNEQFF
>TRBJ2-5|NA|NA|TRBV7-9
TGTGCCAGCAGCTTATTGAGCGAAGAGACCCAGTACTTC
CASSLLSEETQYF
>TRBJ1-1|TRBD1|NA|TRBV28
TGTGCCAGTTCGACCCGGGACAGGGCCCTCAGCACTGAAGCTTTCTTT
CASSTRDRALSTEAFF
>TRBJ2-3|NA|NA|TRBV1
TGCACCAGCAGCCAAGATTCGAAGCGGAGGACGCAGTATTTT
CTSSQDSKRRTQYF
>TRBJ2-7|TRBD1|NA|TRBV28
TGTGCCAGTGGGCGAACAGGGGAGAAGTACTTC
CASGRTGEKYF
>TRBJ2-7|TRBD2|NA|TRBV29-1
TGCAGCGTTGTAGCGGGAGATTTCCACGAGCAGTACTTC
CSVVAGDFHEQYF
>TRBJ2-5|NA|NA|TRBV13
TGTGCCAGCAGCCCGTACGAAGGAGGGGAACAAGAGACCCAGTACTTC
CASSPYEGGEQETQYF
>TRBJ2-7|NA|once|TRBV28
TGTGCCAGCAGTTTATCTACGGGAGCGCCCTACGAGCAGTACTTC
CASSLSTGAPYEQYF
>TRBJ1-5|NA|NA|TRBV6-1
TGTGCCAGCAGTGAAAAACCCTCGGGGGGCATTCAGCCCCAGCATTTT
CASSEKPSGGIQPQHF
>TRBJ2-3|NA|NA|TRBV29-1
TGCAGCGTTGAGCAGGGTTCCAGCACAGATACGCAGTATTTT
CSVEQGSSTDTQYF
>TRBJ2-6|TRBD1|NA|TRBV27
TGTGCCAGCAGTCTTTCTCCCGGGACAGGTGCGTTCTCTGGGGCCAACGTCCTGACTTTC
CASSLSPGTGAFSGANVLTF
>TRBJ1-1|NA|NA|TRBV5-1
TGCGCCAGCACCCCCACACAGGGGAACACTGAAGCTTTCTTT
CASTPTQGNTEAFF
>TRBJ2-1|TRBD2|NA|TRBV5-4
TGTGCCAGCAGCCTTGTAGCGGGCATTAACAATGAGCAGTTCTTC
CASSLVAGINNEQFF
>TRBJ2-2|NA|NA|TRBV7-9
TGTGCCAGAAACCCACTAAACACCGGGGAGCTGTTTTTT
CARNPLNTGELFF
>TRBJ2-1|NA|NA|TRBV11-2
TGTGCCAGCAGCTTCCCCGTCGGGAATGAGCAGTTCTTC
CASSFPVGNEQFF
>TRBJ2-7|TRBD2|NA|TRBV4-1
TGCGCCAGCAGCCTCCGGACTAGCAGCTACGAGCAGTACTTC
CASSLRTSSYEQYF
>TRBJ2-1|NA|NA|TRBV9
TGTGCCAGCAGCGTAGCAAGCGGCAATGAGCAGTTCTTC
CASSVASGNEQFF
>TRBJ2-7|TRBD2|few|TRBV18
TGTGCCAGCACAAAGTCGCGGGGGGCGACCTACGAGCAGTACTTC
CASTKSRGATYEQYF
>TRBJ1-4|TRBD1|NA|TRBV5-1
TGCGCCAGCAGATCCACAGGGGAGCCAGGGGGAAAACTGTTTTTT
CASRSTGEPGGKLFF
>TRBJ2-1|TRBD2|NA|TRBV7-8
TGTGCCAGCAGCGCCGATCTAGCGGGAGGCAATGAGCAGTTCTTC
CASSADLAGGNEQFF
>TRBJ1-1|NA|NA|TRBV2
TGTGCCAGCAGAGAAGGGTCAGTTTCCCTTGAAGCTTTCTTT
CASREGSVSLEAFF
>TRBJ2-2|NA|NA|TRBV6-5
TGTGCCAGCAGTCCCCAGGACAGGAACACCGGGGAGCTGTTTTTT
CASSPQDRNTGELFF
>TRBJ2-1|NA|NA|TRBV5-6
TGTGCCAGCAGCTTGGTGGAGAACAATGAGCAGTTCTTC
CASSLVENNEQFF
>TRBJ2-7|NA|NA|TRBV6-5
TGTGCCAGCAGTTACTCGGTGTCAGGGCCCTACGAGCAGTACTTC
CASSYSVSGPYEQYF
>TRBJ2-7|TRBD1|NA|TRBV5-4
TGTGCCAGCAGCTTTGGGACAGGGAACTACGAGCAGTACTTC
CASSFGTGNYEQYF
>TRBJ2-5|TRBD1|once|TRBV28
TGTGCCAGCAGTTTCGCCAGGGGGAGCAGGCAAGAGACCCAGTACTTC
CASSFARGSRQETQYF
>TRBJ1-1|NA|NA|TRBV2
TGTGCCAGCAGTGTACAGGGTGAGGGCACTGAAGCTTTCTTT
CASSVQGEGTEAFF
>TRBJ2-7|TRBD1|NA|TRBV9
TGTGCCAGCAGCGTAAACAGGGGAACCTACGAGCAGTACTTC
CASSVNRGTYEQYF
>TRBJ2-3|NA|NA|TRBV7-9
TGTGCCAGCAGCTCCGACAGGGATACGCAGTATTTT
CASSSDRDTQYF
>TRBJ2-5|TRBD2|NA|TRBV4-2
TGTGCCAGCAGCCAAGGACTAGCCTCCAAAGAGACCCAGTACTTC
CASSQGLASKETQYF
>TRBJ2-7|TRBD2|NA|TRBV28
TGTGCCAGCAGTCCCGGGGGGAGGGGCTACGAGCAGTACTTC
CASSPGGRGYEQYF
>TRBJ1-5|TRBD1|few|TRBV6-5
TGTGCCAGCAGTTACTCCGGGACAGGCGATCAGCCCCAGCATTTT
CASSYSGTGDQPQHF
>TRBJ1-5|TRBD1|NA|TRBV7-9
TGTGCCAGCAGCTACGGGACAGGAATTAGCAATCAGCCCCAGCATTTT
CASSYGTGISNQPQHF